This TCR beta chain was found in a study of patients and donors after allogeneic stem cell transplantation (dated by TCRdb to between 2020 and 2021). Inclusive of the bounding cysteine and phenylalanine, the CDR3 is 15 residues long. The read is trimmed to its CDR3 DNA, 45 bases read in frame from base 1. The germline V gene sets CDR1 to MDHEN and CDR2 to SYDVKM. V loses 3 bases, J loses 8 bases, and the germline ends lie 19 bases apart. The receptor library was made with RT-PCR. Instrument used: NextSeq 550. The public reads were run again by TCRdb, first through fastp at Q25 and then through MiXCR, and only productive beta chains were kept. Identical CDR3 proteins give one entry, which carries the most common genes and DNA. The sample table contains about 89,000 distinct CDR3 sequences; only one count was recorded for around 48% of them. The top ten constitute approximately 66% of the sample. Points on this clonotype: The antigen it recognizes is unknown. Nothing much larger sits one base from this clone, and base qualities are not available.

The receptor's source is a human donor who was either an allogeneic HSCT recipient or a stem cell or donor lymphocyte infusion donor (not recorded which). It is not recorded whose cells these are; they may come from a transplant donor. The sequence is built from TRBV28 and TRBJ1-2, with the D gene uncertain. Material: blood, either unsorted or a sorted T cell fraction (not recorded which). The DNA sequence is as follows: TGTGCCAGCAGTTTGGGCTCTTTGGGCCAGCAAGGCTACACCTTC. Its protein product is CASSLGSLGQQGYTF.